A selection of T cell receptor beta chains follows, all from one sample in a study of CD8+CD57+ T cells in acquired aplastic anemia. TCRdb reanalysed the reads using MiXCR and keeps one entry per CDR3 protein. In the table there are around 430,000 distinct CDR3 sequences, around a third of which are singletons. Sequenced sample: sorted CD4+, CD8+, or CD8+CD57+ T cells (not recorded which) from PBMCs. The source of these receptors is a human donor with aplastic anemia. The CDR3 runs from the conserved cysteine through the conserved F or W. The D gene is left open where the match is weak. Size tells how often a clone was seen (once, few, many) or the class of an expanded clone, and some rows leave it out.

j_gene: TRBJ1-2
d_gene: .
v_gene: TRBV12-3/TRBV12-4
abundance: many
CDR3aa: CASSPITGTYGYTF
CDR3nt: TGTGCCAGCAGTCCGATAACAGGGACCTATGGCTACACCTTC

j_gene: TRBJ1-6
d_gene: TRBD1
v_gene: TRBV15
abundance: many
CDR3aa: CATSSTGTGFSPLHF
CDR3nt: TGTGCCACCAGCTCGACCGGGACAGGGTTTTCACCCCTCCACTTT

j_gene: TRBJ1-5
d_gene: .
v_gene: TRBV10-3
abundance: .
CDR3aa: CAISSNSNQPQHF
CDR3nt: TGTGCCATCAGCTCCAATAGCAATCAGCCCCAGCATTTT

j_gene: TRBJ2-6
d_gene: .
v_gene: TRBV9
abundance: many
CDR3aa: CASSLRLASGANVLTF
CDR3nt: TGTGCCAGCAGCTTGCGACTTGCCTCTGGGGCCAACGTCCTGACTTTC

j_gene: TRBJ1-5
d_gene: .
v_gene: TRBV19
abundance: many
CDR3aa: CASNLGISNQPQHF
CDR3nt: TGTGCCTCCAATCTCGGAATTAGCAATCAGCCCCAGCATTTT

j_gene: TRBJ1-1
d_gene: .
v_gene: TRBV29-1
abundance: .
CDR3aa: CSVVRDGLGGGGTEAFF
CDR3nt: TGCAGCGTCGTCCGGGACGGCCTTGGGGGAGGGGGCACTGAAGCTTTCTTT

j_gene: TRBJ1-1
d_gene: .
v_gene: TRBV2
abundance: many
CDR3aa: CASSESRVSDTEAFF
CDR3nt: TGTGCCAGCAGTGAGTCCAGGGTGTCTGACACTGAAGCTTTCTTT

j_gene: TRBJ2-6
d_gene: .
v_gene: TRBV19
abundance: once
CDR3aa: CASSRGTNVLTF
CDR3nt: TGTGCCAGTAGCCGCGGGACCAACGTCCTGACTTTC

j_gene: TRBJ2-3
d_gene: .
v_gene: TRBV9
abundance: few
CDR3aa: CASSGRGPSTDTQYF
CDR3nt: TGTGCCAGCAGCGGGCGGGGGCCTAGCACAGATACGCAGTATTTT

j_gene: TRBJ2-3
d_gene: TRBD2
v_gene: TRBV6-1
abundance: .
CDR3aa: CATASGRTDTQYF
CDR3nt: TGTGCCACTGCTAGCGGGAGAACAGATACGCAGTATTTT